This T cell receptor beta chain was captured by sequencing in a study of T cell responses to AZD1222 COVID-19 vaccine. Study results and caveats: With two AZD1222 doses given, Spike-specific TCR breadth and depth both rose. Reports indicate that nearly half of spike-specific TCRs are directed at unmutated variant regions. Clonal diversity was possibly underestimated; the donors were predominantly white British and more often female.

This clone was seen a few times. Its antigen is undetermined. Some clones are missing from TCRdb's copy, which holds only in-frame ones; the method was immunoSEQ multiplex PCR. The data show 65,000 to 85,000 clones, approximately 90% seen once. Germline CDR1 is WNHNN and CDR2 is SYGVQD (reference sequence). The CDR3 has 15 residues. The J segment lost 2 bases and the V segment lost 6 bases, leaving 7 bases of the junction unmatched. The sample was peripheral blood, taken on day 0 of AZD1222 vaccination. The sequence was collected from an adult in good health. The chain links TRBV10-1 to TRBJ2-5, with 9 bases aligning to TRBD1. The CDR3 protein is CASRPGTGLQETQYF. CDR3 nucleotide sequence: TGCGCCAGCAGACCCGGGACAGGGTTACAAGAGACCCAGTACTTC.